This T cell receptor (beta chain) is drawn from a study of blood T cell repertoires in COVID-19. Study details: T cells, B-cell-depleted T cells, or PBMCs supplied cDNA or gDNA.

The CDR3 runs 14 residues. J gave up 4 bases and V 2 bases, and 2 bases lay outside the gene matches. Per the germline V gene, CDR1 is MDHEN and CDR2 is SYDVKM. Original handling: From reference gene primer amplification, estimates of nucleated cell counts were derived. Sequenced by immunoSEQ multiplex PCR; TCRdb stores in-frame clones only, minus some. Clone size and the V and J calls come from that table; the DNA yielded D and trimming. In the table there are around 100,000 clones, about 90% of which are singletons. The receptor's source is a human donor in a cohort sampled during active COVID-19. The sample was peripheral blood. The chain has TRBV28 and TRBJ1-2; 9 bases fit TRBD1. The CDR3 nucleotides are TGTGCCAGCAGTTTAGGACAGGGGCTCTATGGCTACACCTTC. Translated: CASSLGQGLYGYTF.